This TCR beta chain is from a study of blood T cells in healthy people across ages (dated by TCRdb to between 2015 and 2017). For the wider study: In model experiments, roughly one uniquely barcoded TCR beta cDNA molecule per two T cells was captured by template switching. The study measured age-related changes in TCR beta repertoire diversity using deep sequencing normalized with unique cDNA molecular identifiers. The donors were divided into four age groups: young (average around 15 years), middle-aged (about 40), aged (about 61) and long-lived (about 79). To avoid experimental bias, donors of different ages were randomly spread across the sequencing lanes. Using the same blood draw, the study looked at two additional independent replicas of 1 million unique cDNA reads for two donors, one aged 18 to 30 and the other aged 80 or older. Results and caveats for the whole study, not just this receptor: As age increased, observed TCR beta diversity per million T cells dropped in a roughly linear way, and a significant reduction was already evident by age around 41. Total diversity estimates from one million sequenced T cells were considered lower bounds and underestimates. Compared with the aged group, the long-lived group had more naive CD4+ T cells, fewer expanded clones and increased TCR diversity, suggesting age selection. Observed TCR beta diversity correlated strongly with the percentage of naive T cells measured by flow cytometry. Conclusive comparison of naive and antigen-experienced compartments was prevented by the profiling of bulk unsorted PBMCs. Because the CMV infection status of the donors was unknown, age-related changes in expanded clonotypes may potentially have been confounded.

About this clonotype: Its binding antigen is unknown. The record has no base qualities; no much larger clone is one base away.

Library construction relied on 5' RACE. These reads were obtained on an Illumina HiSeq 2500. A second PCR of roughly 7 to 11 cycles was performed with a sample-barcoded 5' primer and a J-beta primer mix. A template-switch 5' adaptor carrying 12 random nucleotides introduced a unique molecular identifier onto each TCR beta cDNA molecule. At least 2.5 million CDR3-containing paired-end reads were obtained from each sample. All of the RNA was converted into first-strand cDNA using the Mint cDNA synthesis kit, with a TRBC-specific oligonucleotide serving as the primer. All cDNA was treated with uracil-DNA glycosylase and then went through a first 18-cycle PCR with the universal primers M1SS and BC2_uni_R. In the source study's methods: Each sample was normalized by randomly selecting 1 million high-quality reads, each carrying a distinct molecular identifier. Reads sharing molecular identifiers were discarded rather than binned into consensus sequences. MiTCR, set to a Q25 quality threshold and the strictest error-elimination algorithm, was used for CDR3 identification, clonotype clustering and error correction. Lower-bound total TCR beta diversity was estimated with a nonparametric unseen species model using Euler transformation. TCRdb reprocessing: public reads trimmed at Q25 with fastp, clones called with MiXCR, in-frame beta chains kept. Each entry is one CDR3 protein sequence, shown with its most common DNA and genes. These V and J calls are TCRdb output, not the study's own analysis. For this sample the table gives around 1.5 million distinct CDR3 sequences, of which 45% to 70% were detected only once. The ten largest clones represent over 5% of the sample.

The roughly 38 donors, aged about 6 to 95 years, were systemically healthy Caucasian individuals from Russia. Each donor gave ten milliliters of peripheral blood, collected into EDTA-treated Vacutainer tubes. PBMCs were isolated by Ficoll-Paque density-gradient centrifugation, with at least 6.5 million obtained per sample. Total RNA, at least 6 micrograms per sample, was extracted from PBMCs with Trizol reagent. For every donor, an aliquot of PBMCs went through flow cytometry to measure the percentages of naive CD45RAhigh/CD27high T cells. From the cysteine up to the phenylalanine, the CDR3 has a length of 15 residues. Only the CDR3 region is kept as DNA, spanning 45 bases read in frame from base 1. Trimming takes 2 bases from V and 7 bases from J, and the germline ends sit 17 bases apart. Sequences MNHEY (CDR1) and SVGAGI (CDR2) are obtained from the germline V gene.

Sequenced material: blood. The origin of this receptor is a man younger than 30 in good health. The chain is made from TRBV6-5 and TRBJ1-2; the D region possibly corresponds to TRBD1 (6 bases align). The nucleotides are TGTGCCAGCAGTTACGATTATGGCAGAGGGGGTGGCTACACCTTC. Its product reads: CASSYDYGRGGGYTF.